The T cell receptor beta chain under discussion was sequenced for a study of cytomegalovirus exposure and HLA in healthy donors. Study summary: As an earlier analysis found, 180 million or so T cells yielded 100 million to 130 million unique TCR beta sequences.

The PCR contained 60 Vbeta and 13 Jbeta primers. Sequencing used immunoSEQ multiplex PCR; TCRdb keeps in-frame clones, though not all of them. The table lists 150,000 or so clones, just under 75% of them singletons, with 1.5% to 2% in the top ten. Points from the study as a whole: As a later analysis showed, a missense DCLRE1C variant was linked to trimming of TCR beta V- and J-genes. For most TCR beta V segments, an earlier analysis put the productive rate at about 87% or about 30% of the time.

Germline loops: CDR1 SGHAT, CDR2 FQNNGV. The CDR3 is 14 residues long. Deletions cut 0 bases from V and 2 bases from J, with 5 bases between. For this clone: The antigen remains unidentified.

The sequence was obtained from a woman between 18 and 29 years old in good health and CMV-seronegative. The sample comprised PBMCs. This rearrangement joins TRBV11-2 to TRBJ1-3; D unclear. The CDR3 loop is CASSLDRAGNTIYF. The CDR3, as DNA: TGTGCCAGCAGCTTAGATCGGGCTGGAAACACCATATATTTT. Complete variable domain (other parts from reference TRBV11-2 and TRBJ1-3): EAGVAQSPRYKIIEKRQSVAFWCNPISGHATLYWYQQILGQGPKLLIQFQNNGVVDDSQLPKDRFSAERLKGVDSTLKIQPAKLEDSAVYLCASSLDRAGNTIYFGEGSWLTVV.